The rows below give T cell receptor beta chains drawn from one sample of a study of blood T cells in healthy people across ages. Via MiXCR, TCRdb re-called the 5' RACE reads, giving one row per CDR3 protein. Among more than 750,000 distinct CDR3 sequences listed, roughly 28% were seen once. The data were also submitted as part of a second study, on T cells of mothers and their children.

Sequencing was done on a sample of blood. Receptors originate from a middle-aged woman in good health. CDR3s include the opening cysteine and the closing phenylalanine or tryptophan. The order of the fields is J gene, V gene, CDR3 protein.

TRBJ2-1	TRBV7-2	CASSVGLADYNEQFF
TRBJ2-1	TRBV29-1	CSVLTGTGDYNEQFF
TRBJ2-3	TRBV2	CASSEGRGSTDTQYF
TRBJ2-3	TRBV7-2	CASSGGDTDTQYF
TRBJ1-1	TRBV29-1	CSVEEQVNTEAFF
TRBJ1-1	TRBV18	CASSQGPSNTEAFF
TRBJ2-2	TRBV12-3/TRBV12-4	CASSLGTGSYTGELFF
TRBJ2-5	TRBV14	CASSGSRTRGETQYF
TRBJ1-2	TRBV7-8	CASSLGGYRGTGNGYTF
TRBJ2-5	TRBV20-1	CSARVGVLKTQYF
TRBJ2-1	TRBV12-3/TRBV12-4	CASNPRASGSYNEQFF
TRBJ2-7	TRBV19	CASSITTGSYEQYF
TRBJ2-1	TRBV6-5	CASGRDYYNEQFF
TRBJ2-3	TRBV24-1	CATSDYGAGGTDTQYF
TRBJ1-5	TRBV28	CASSLGDRAGKQPQHF
TRBJ2-5	TRBV6-5	CASSYETGGQETQYF
TRBJ2-7	TRBV28	CASRPTGDREQYF
TRBJ1-1	TRBV7-2	CATQGGSTEAFF
TRBJ1-5	TRBV24-1	CATTTGRSNQPQHF
TRBJ2-6	TRBV7-2	CASSLVSGGSGANVLTF
TRBJ1-2	TRBV6-5	CASSTSRNYGYTF
TRBJ2-7	TRBV7-2	CASSLTRTSGGRYEQYF
NA	TRBV27	CASSPWTGGLNEQYF
TRBJ1-1	TRBV5-1	CASSLEGRTNTEAFF
TRBJ2-5	TRBV5-5	CASSLERGSDPYF
TRBJ2-5	TRBV7-9	CASSLAPEQYF
TRBJ2-1	TRBV7-3	CASSFGLAYYNEQFF
TRBJ2-4	TRBV6-2/TRBV6-3	CASSYPGQNIQYF